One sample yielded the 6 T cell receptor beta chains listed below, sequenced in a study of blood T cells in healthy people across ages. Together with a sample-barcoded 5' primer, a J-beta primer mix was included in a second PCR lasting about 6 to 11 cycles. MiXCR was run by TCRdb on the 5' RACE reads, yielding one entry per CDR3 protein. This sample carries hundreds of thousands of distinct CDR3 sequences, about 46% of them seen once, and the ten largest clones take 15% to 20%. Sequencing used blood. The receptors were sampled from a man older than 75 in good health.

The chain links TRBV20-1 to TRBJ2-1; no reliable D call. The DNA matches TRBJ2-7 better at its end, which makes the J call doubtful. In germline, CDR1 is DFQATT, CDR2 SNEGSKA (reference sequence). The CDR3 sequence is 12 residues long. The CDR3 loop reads CSARGAYNEQYF. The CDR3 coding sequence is TGCAGTGCTAGAGGCGCCTACAATGAGCAGTACTTC.

The chain's CDR3 is CASTPRAGDTEAFF. CDR3 DNA: TGTGCCAGCACCCCCAGGGCGGGTGACACTGAAGCTTTCTTT. V gene TRBV12-3 or TRBV12-4 combines with J gene TRBJ1-1, with D perhaps TRBD1 (5 bases). This CDR3 is built from 14 residues. V was pared by 7 bases and J by 3 bases, with 15 bases between.

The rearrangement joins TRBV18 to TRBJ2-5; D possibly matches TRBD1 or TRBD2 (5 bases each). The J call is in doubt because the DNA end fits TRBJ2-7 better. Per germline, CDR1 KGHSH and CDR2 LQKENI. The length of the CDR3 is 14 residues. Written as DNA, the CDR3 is TGTGCCAGCTCACCTTCGGGACGGGACTACGAGCAGTACTTC. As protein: CASSPSGRDYEQYF.

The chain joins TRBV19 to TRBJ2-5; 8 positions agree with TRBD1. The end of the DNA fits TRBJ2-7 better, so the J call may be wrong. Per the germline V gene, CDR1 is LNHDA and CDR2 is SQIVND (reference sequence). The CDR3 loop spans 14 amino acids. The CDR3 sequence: CASSGGRGLGEQYF. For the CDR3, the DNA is TGTGCCAGTAGTGGTGGCAGGGGGCTGGGCGAGCAGTACTTC.

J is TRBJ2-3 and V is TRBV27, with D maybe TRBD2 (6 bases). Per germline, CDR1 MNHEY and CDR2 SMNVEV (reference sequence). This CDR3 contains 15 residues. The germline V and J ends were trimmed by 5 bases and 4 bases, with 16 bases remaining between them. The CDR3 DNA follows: TGTGCCAGCAGTGAAATCGGGAGTAGGGCAGATACGCAGTATTTT. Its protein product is CASSEIGSRADTQYF.

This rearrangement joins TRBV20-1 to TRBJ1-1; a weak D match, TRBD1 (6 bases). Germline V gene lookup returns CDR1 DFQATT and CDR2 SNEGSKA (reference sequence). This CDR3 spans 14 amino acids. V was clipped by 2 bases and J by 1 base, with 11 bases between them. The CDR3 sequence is CSARIDRTNTEAFF. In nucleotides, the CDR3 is TGCAGTGCTAGAATCGACAGGACGAACACTGAAGCTTTCTTT.